This TCR beta chain was identified in a study of cytomegalovirus exposure and HLA in healthy donors. General observations from the study: With later analysis, a missense DCLRE1C variant became linked to TCR beta V- and J-gene trimming. Later analysis showed TCR association rates varying by HLA locus, highest for DRB1 and lowest for HLA-C. Over 150 TCR beta chains were listed as cytomegalovirus-associated.

This PCR relied on a set of 60 Vbeta primers and 13 Jbeta primers. The assay was immunoSEQ multiplex PCR, and TCRdb's table has in-frame clones only and misses some. The table lists some 120,000 clones, under 85% of them singletons, with approximately 11% in the top ten. CDR3 length: 14 residues. V was pared by 4 bases and J by 4 bases, with 1 base of the junction left unmatched. Germline CDR1 reads MNHNS; CDR2 reads SASEGT. A word on this clone: The target antigen is unknown.

The chain recombines TRBV6-1 with TRBJ2-3, with 11 bases identical to TRBD1. This receptor was identified in a man in his forties in good health and CMV-seropositive. The specimen was PBMCs. For the CDR3, the DNA is TGTGCCAGCAGTGGGACAGGGGGCGCAGATACGCAGTATTTT. Amino acid sequence: CASSGTGGADTQYF.